Listed below are T cell receptor beta chains from one sample, sequenced in a study of control samples from healthy donors and cancer patients. Sequencing used immunoSEQ multiplex PCR; TCRdb keeps in-frame clones, though not all of them. This table holds about 150,000 clones, 93% found once. Sequences were obtained from blood. The receptors shown here come from a man between 18 and 29 years old in good health. Each CDR3 is given with its conserved first and last residue. A D gene is named only where the DNA matches it firmly. Not all rows give a size; the values are once, few, many and, for expanded clones, a class.

v_gene: TRBV6-1; j_gene: TRBJ1-1; len: 13; d_gene: -; abundance: -; CDR3aa: CASSETGTKVAFF; CDR3nt: TGTGCCAGCAGTGAAACCGGGACAAAAGTAGCTTTCTTT
v_gene: TRBV30; j_gene: TRBJ1-5; len: 14; d_gene: -; abundance: -; CDR3aa: CAWSPITGNQPQHF; CDR3nt: TGTGCCTGGAGCCCTATTACAGGGAATCAGCCCCAGCATTTT
v_gene: TRBV30; j_gene: TRBJ2-1; len: 12; d_gene: -; abundance: -; CDR3aa: CAFRKGGNEQFF; CDR3nt: TGTGCCTTCCGCAAGGGGGGTAATGAGCAGTTCTTC
v_gene: TRBV4-1; j_gene: TRBJ1-3; len: 16; d_gene: -; abundance: -; CDR3aa: CASSQEWSGASEHIYF; CDR3nt: TGCGCCAGCAGCCAAGAGTGGTCAGGGGCTTCGGAGCACATATATTTT
v_gene: TRBV28; j_gene: TRBJ2-5; len: 14; d_gene: TRBD2; abundance: once; CDR3aa: CASSFRDYQETQYF; CDR3nt: TGTGCCAGCAGTTTCCGGGACTATCAAGAGACCCAGTACTTC
v_gene: TRBV10-1; j_gene: TRBJ1-3; len: 16; d_gene: -; abundance: few; CDR3aa: CASSEIPGKNGNTIYF; CDR3nt: TGCGCCAGCAGTGAGATCCCGGGGAAAAACGGAAACACCATATATTTT
v_gene: TRBV5-1; j_gene: TRBJ2-7; len: 14; d_gene: TRBD1; abundance: -; CDR3aa: CASSLGQGDYEQYF; CDR3nt: TGCGCCAGCAGCTTGGGACAGGGGGACTACGAGCAGTACTTC
v_gene: TRBV19; j_gene: TRBJ1-1; len: 13; d_gene: -; abundance: -; CDR3aa: CASSIFGTTEAFF; CDR3nt: TGTGCCAGTAGTATTTTCGGGACCACTGAAGCCTTCTTT
v_gene: TRBV19; j_gene: TRBJ2-3; len: 15; d_gene: -; abundance: -; CDR3aa: CASRKLIVGTDTQYF; CDR3nt: TGTGCCAGTAGGAAGTTGATTGTGGGCACAGATACGCAGTATTTT
v_gene: TRBV30; j_gene: TRBJ1-6; len: 13; d_gene: -; abundance: -; CDR3aa: CAWSGQGRTPLHF; CDR3nt: TGTGCCTGGAGTGGGCAGGGGAGGACACCCCTCCACTTT
v_gene: TRBV28; j_gene: TRBJ2-5; len: 13; d_gene: TRBD2; abundance: -; CDR3aa: CASTIAGGETQYF; CDR3nt: TGTGCCAGCACCATCGCGGGAGGAGAGACCCAGTACTTC
v_gene: TRBV28; j_gene: TRBJ2-5; len: 17; d_gene: TRBD2; abundance: -; CDR3aa: CASSWTETSGEQETQYF; CDR3nt: TGTGCCAGCAGTTGGACCGAGACTAGCGGAGAGCAAGAGACCCAGTACTTC
v_gene: TRBV30; j_gene: TRBJ1-5; len: 13; d_gene: TRBD1; abundance: few; CDR3aa: CAWGGTGNQPQHF; CDR3nt: TGTGCCTGGGGAGGGACAGGGAATCAGCCCCAGCATTTT
v_gene: TRBV7-2; j_gene: TRBJ2-7; len: 15; d_gene: -; abundance: -; CDR3aa: CASSLMTGNAYEQYF; CDR3nt: TGTGCCAGCAGCTTAATGACTGGTAACGCCTACGAGCAGTACTTC
v_gene: TRBV15; j_gene: TRBJ2-7; len: 15; d_gene: TRBD1; abundance: -; CDR3aa: CATSSAGTGSYEQYF; CDR3nt: TGTGCCACCAGCAGTGCCGGGACAGGCTCCTACGAGCAGTACTTC
v_gene: TRBV6-5; j_gene: TRBJ1-1; len: 13; d_gene: -; abundance: -; CDR3aa: CASSSDRDTEAFF; CDR3nt: TGTGCCAGCAGCTCAGACCGGGACACTGAAGCTTTCTTT
v_gene: TRBV24-1; j_gene: TRBJ1-2; len: 15; d_gene: -; abundance: once; CDR3aa: CATSASWGRENGYTF; CDR3nt: TGTGCCACCAGTGCTTCCTGGGGCAGGGAGAATGGCTACACCTTC
v_gene: TRBV9; j_gene: TRBJ2-3; len: 14; d_gene: -; abundance: once; CDR3aa: CASSVGERDDTQYF; CDR3nt: TGTGCCAGCAGCGTAGGAGAGAGGGACGATACGCAGTATTTT
v_gene: TRBV7-8; j_gene: TRBJ2-5; len: 15; d_gene: -; abundance: -; CDR3aa: CASSLGTRYEWTQYF; CDR3nt: TGTGCCAGCAGCTTGGGGACCCGTTACGAGTGGACCCAGTACTTC